These 11 T cell receptor beta chains came from one sample sequenced in a study of cytomegalovirus exposure and HLA in healthy donors. The PCR used 60 Vbeta and 13 Jbeta primers. Clones were read by immunoSEQ multiplex PCR, and TCRdb kept only the in-frame ones, dropping some. The ten most abundant clones cover more than 0.8% of a sample with roughly 140,000 clones. The specimen was PBMCs. The receptors originated from a male donor in good health and CMV-seronegative.

V usage is TRBV30 and J usage is TRBJ2-5; 8 bases match TRBD2. V lost 3 bases to trimming and J lost 5 bases; unmatched junction nucleotides: 11. There are 15 residues in the CDR3. Germline V CDR1 and CDR2: GTSNPN, SVGIG (reference sequence). The CDR3 sequence: CAWSNYGLATETQYF. CDR3 nucleotides: TGTGCCTGGAGCAACTACGGACTAGCCACGGAGACCCAGTACTTC.

The J gene is TRBJ2-7, the V gene TRBV29-1, with TRBD1 identical over 7 bases. CDR3 length: 15 residues. V dropped 3 bases and J dropped 1; count of bases not matched to a gene: 9. CDR1 and CDR2 from the germline V gene are SQVTM and ANQGSEA. In nucleotides, the CDR3 is TGCAGCGTTGATTATTCGACAGGGTGGTCCTACGAGCAGTACTTC. It yields the protein CSVDYSTGWSYEQYF.

This sequence joins TRBV10-3 and TRBJ1-2, with D tentatively TRBD1 (5 bases). The CDR3 totals 14 residues. Germline-derived CDR1 and CDR2 are ENHRY and SYGVKD. Between the trimmed V and J ends, which lost 5 bases and 4 bases, there was a span of 14 bases. Here the CDR3 DNA reads TGTGCCATCAGTCGTGGGTCGGACATCTATGGCTACACCTTC. Encoded protein: CAISRGSDIYGYTF.

The V and J genes are TRBV29-1 and TRBJ2-1; D may be TRBD2 (5 bases). Germline V gives CDR1 SQVTM, CDR2 ANQGSEA. This CDR3 contains 14 residues. The V gene lost 7 bases and the J gene lost 5 bases, with 18 bases spanning the gap. The CDR3 DNA sequence: TGCAGCGGATCTTGGCGGGTCGACGACAATGAGCAGTTCTTC. It is translated as CSGSWRVDDNEQFF.

V and J are TRBV7-8 and TRBJ1-1; perhaps TRBD1 as D (5 bases). Trimming pared 7 bases from V and 5 bases from J, leaving 20 bases between. Per germline, CDR1 SGHVS and CDR2 FQNEAQ. The CDR3 totals 15 residues. The CDR3 DNA is TGTGCCAGCATCTTCTCCCTGATCGGGGGGACTGAAGCTTTCTTT. Its translation is CASIFSLIGGTEAFF.

The rearrangement joins TRBV6-1 to TRBJ2-7; weak D call: TRBD2 (6 bases). The V end lost 5 bases, the J end lost 6 bases, and 14 bases lay between the germline ends. CDR3 length: 13 residues. CDR1 MNHNS and CDR2 SASEGT come from the germline V gene. CDR3 sequence: CASSSERATEQYF. The CDR3 DNA reads as TGTGCCAGCAGTTCGGAGCGGGCTACCGAGCAGTACTTC.

The gene calls are TRBV7-2 and TRBJ1-6; D may be TRBD1 (6 bases). The CDR3 is 14 amino acids. The ends were cut back, 3 bases at V and 10 bases at J, with 13 bases in the middle. Germline assignment: CDR1 SGHTA and CDR2 FQGNSA. The CDR3 nucleotides read TGTGCCAGCAGCTTGGGGGGGCATAGCTCACCCCTCCACTTT. Translated: CASSLGGHSSPLHF.

Notes on this clone: Its ends do not fully match the called genes, so a read error is possible. The chain joins TRBV2 to TRBJ2-7; 7 positions match TRBD1. This CDR3 contains 13 residues. Germline CDR1 SNHLY, CDR2 FYNNEI. This CDR3 is CASREGQAYEQYF. As DNA, the CDR3 is TGTGCCAGCAGGGAAGGACAGGCCTACGAGCAGTACTTC.

The V call is TRBV19, the J call TRBJ1-6; D ambiguous. Germline assignment: CDR1 LNHDA and CDR2 SQIVND (reference sequence). V gave up 11 bases and J gave up 8 bases, with 13 bases separating them. CDR3 length equals 12 residues. The CDR3 region has the DNA TGTGCCTCGGCGGAGGGTTATTCACCCCTCCACTTT. This encodes CASAEGYSPLHF.

V usage is TRBV7-8 and J usage is TRBJ1-1; D may be TRBD1 (6 bases). The CDR3 is 14 residues long. Trimming left V 3 bases short and J 7 bases short, with 15 bases between. CDR1 and CDR2 (germline): SGHVS, FQNEAQ. The CDR3 region is CASSFFGQSSEAFF. In nucleotides, the CDR3 is TGTGCCAGCAGCTTCTTTGGACAGTCGAGTGAAGCTTTCTTT.

The chain combines TRBV6-1 with TRBJ1-2; D unresolved. Trimming removed 1 base from V and 1 base from J, with 10 bases in between. The CDR3 runs 15 residues. In germline, CDR1 is MNHNS, CDR2 SASEGT. In nucleotides, the CDR3 is TGTGCCAGCAGTGAAGAAGGGAGGCTTAACTATGGCTACACCTTC. Amino acids: CASSEEGRLNYGYTF.